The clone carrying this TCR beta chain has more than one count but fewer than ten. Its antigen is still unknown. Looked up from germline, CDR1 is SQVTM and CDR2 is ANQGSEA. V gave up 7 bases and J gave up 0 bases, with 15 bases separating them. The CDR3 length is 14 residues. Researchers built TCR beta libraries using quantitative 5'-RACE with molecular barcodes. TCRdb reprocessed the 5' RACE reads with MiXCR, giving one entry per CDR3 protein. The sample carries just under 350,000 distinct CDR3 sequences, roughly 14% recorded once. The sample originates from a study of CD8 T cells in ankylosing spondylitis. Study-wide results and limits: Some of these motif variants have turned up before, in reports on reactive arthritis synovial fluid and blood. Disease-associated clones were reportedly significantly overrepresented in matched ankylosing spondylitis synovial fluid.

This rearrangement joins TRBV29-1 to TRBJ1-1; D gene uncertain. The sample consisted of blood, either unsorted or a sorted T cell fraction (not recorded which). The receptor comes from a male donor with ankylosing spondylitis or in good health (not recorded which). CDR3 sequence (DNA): TGCAGCGCCGGACGGACCAACATGAACACTGAAGCTTTCTTT. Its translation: CSAGRTNMNTEAFF.